Shown below are 5 T cell receptor beta chains from a single sample sequenced in a study of CD8+ T cells in alopecia areata. The treatment is: oral pan-JAK inhibitor, 5-10 mg twice daily. Extraction of RNA preceded its reverse transcription into cDNA, which served as the sequencing template. Clones were read by immunoSEQ multiplex PCR, and TCRdb kept only the in-frame ones, dropping some. The repertoire has approximately 210,000 clones, around 66% of them found once; the top ten carry 4% to 5%. Sequences were derived from CD4+ T cells sorted from blood, sampled at week 4, from a patient treated with tofacitinib. These TCRs come from a human donor with alopecia areata.

The chain joins TRBV11-3 to TRBJ2-6, with no clear D. The germline CDR1 and CDR2 sequences are SGHNT and YENEEA. The CDR3 spans 14 residues. V lost 1 base to trimming and J lost 2 bases, with 3 bases between them. The CDR3: CASSLGAGANVLTF. CDR3 sequence (DNA): TGTGCCAGCAGCTTAGGTGCTGGGGCCAACGTCCTGACTTTC. Full variable domain (remainder filled in from reference TRBV11-3 and TRBJ2-6): EAGVVQSPRYKIIEKKQPVAFWCNPISGHNTLYWYLQNLGQGPELLIRYENEEAVDDSQLPKDRFSAERLKGVDSTLKIQPAELGDSAVYLCASSLGAGANVLTFGAGSRLTVL.

The V gene is TRBV11-2, the J gene TRBJ1-5; D possibly corresponds to TRBD1 (5 bases). Trimming shortened V by 2 bases and J by 3 bases, and 11 bases separated the two germline ends. This CDR3 has 15 amino acids. Per the germline V gene, CDR1 is SGHAT and CDR2 is FQNNGV. As DNA, the CDR3 is TGTGCCAGCAGCTTAATGGGGCAAAACAATCAGCCCCAGCATTTT. Its translation is CASSLMGQNNQPQHF.

The J gene is TRBJ2-5, the V gene TRBV11-1; 8 bases align to TRBD2. CDR3 length equals 14 residues. Germline V gene data show CDR1 as SGHAT and CDR2 as FQDESV (reference sequence). The trim removed 3 bases at V and 5 bases at J, leaving 5 bases unmatched. CDR3 protein: CASSFSGGKETQYF. In DNA form, the CDR3 reads TGTGCCAGCAGCTTCAGCGGGGGCAAGGAGACCCAGTACTTC.

The J gene is TRBJ2-3, the V gene TRBV30, with unresolved D. Trimming removed 0 bases at V and 0 bases at J, with 13 bases between. The CDR3 is 16 amino acids. The germline gives CDR1 GTSNPN, CDR2 SVGIG (reference sequence). This chain's CDR3 is CAWSVRGLTSTDTQYF. The CDR3 coding sequence is TGTGCCTGGAGTGTTAGAGGCTTAACTAGCACAGATACGCAGTATTTT.

The rearrangement links TRBV10-3 to TRBJ2-2; D is ambiguous. V lost 11 bases and J lost 7, with 20 bases in between. Germline V gene data show CDR1 as ENHRY and CDR2 as SYGVKD. CDR3 length equals 14 residues. DNA for the CDR3: TGTGCCTCTAAACGGGCAGGCGTAGACGGGGAGCTGTTTTTT. Translated, it gives CASKRAGVDGELFF.